These 5 T cell receptor beta chains originate from one sample sequenced in a study of metastatic and nonmetastatic thyroid tumors (dated by TCRdb to the early 2020s). No patient had received any treatment before thyroid surgery. Library preparation was by PCR. Sequencing took place on an Illumina HiSeq 4000. TCRdb applied fastp at Q25 and MiXCR to the public reads, then kept only in-frame beta chains. Across this sample there are about 69,000 clones, with around 14% seen only once. Together, the top ten hold 5% to 8% of the sample. Sequencing used blood. All receptors derive from a male donor with papillary thyroid cancer or a benign thyroid nodule (not recorded which). Some clones in this sample may be carry-over from other donors' samples.

This clone was seen many times. V gene TRBV14 combines with J gene TRBJ2-2, with 10 bases fitting TRBD1. Per the germline V gene, CDR1 is SGHDN and CDR2 is FVKESK. The CDR3 length is 15 residues. V was clipped by 4 bases and J by 7 bases; unmatched bases: 6. CDR3 region: CASSRTGTGVGELFF. As DNA, the CDR3 is TGTGCCAGCAGCCGGACCGGGACAGGGGTCGGGGAGCTGTTTTTT.

This chain connects TRBV12-3 or TRBV12-4 to TRBJ1-1; 7 bases fit TRBD1. V was pared by 7 bases and J by 1 base, with 9 bases of the junction left unmatched. The CDR3 is 15 residues long. The DNA of the CDR3 is TGTGCCAGCATTCCACTTAACAGGGGGAACACTGAAGCTTTCTTT. Encoded protein: CASIPLNRGNTEAFF.

This clone turned up a few times. This may stem from a read error, because a much larger clone lies one nucleotide away. The chain uses TRBV10-3 and TRBJ1-1; D not resolved. CDR1 is ENHRY and CDR2 is SYGVKD in the germline V gene. V was cut by 0 bases and J by 5 bases, with 7 bases left in between. CDR3 length: 13 amino acids. Here the CDR3 reads CAISESLGTEAFF. CDR3 nucleotide sequence: TGTGCCATCAGTGAGTCTTTGGGTACTGAAGCTTTCTTT.

With respect to this clone: Being one base from a much bigger clone, this may be a read error. CDR3 sequence: CARSRGGGRDSNYGYTF. CDR3 DNA sequence: TGTGCCAGAAGCCGGGGGGGAGGAAGGGATTCTAACTATGGCTACACCTTC. This chain connects TRBV3-1 to TRBJ1-2, with D possibly TRBD1 on 5 matching bases. CDR3 length: 17 residues. From germline, CDR1 is LGHDT and CDR2 YNNKEL (reference sequence).

In its sample, this clone was seen a few times. This may stem from a read error, because a much larger clone lies one nucleotide away. This same CDR3 is encoded by further DNA sequences in the sample. The CDR3 is CSVELREINTGELFF. The CDR3 nucleotides are TGCAGCGTTGAATTGCGTGAGATTAACACCGGGGAGCTGTTTTTT. The chain has TRBV29-1 and TRBJ2-2; D remains ambiguous. Germline CDR1 reads SQVTM; CDR2 reads ANQGSEA. The CDR3 consists of 15 residues. The V gene lost 2 bases and the J gene lost 2 bases, with 12 bases spanning the gap.